This T cell receptor beta chain stems from a study of Ad26.COV2.S vaccination and SARS-CoV-2 variants. Study-level information: Donor joined the COV1001 Ad26.COV2.S trial arm. Intramuscular Ad26.COV2.S doses were given once or twice, 56 days apart. General study results and limits: TCR breadth and depth estimates may have understated total T cell responses. Placebo recipients had lower spike-specific TCR breadth than vaccine recipients.

The data were produced by immunoSEQ multiplex PCR, yet TCRdb's version contains in-frame clones alone and is incomplete. The data show around 250,000 clones, with roughly 89% seen just once and roughly 3% held by the top ten. Germline CDR1 reads SGHTA; CDR2 reads FQGNSA. The CDR3 is 16 amino acids. V was clipped by 3 bases and J by 6 bases, with 15 bases between them. This clone showed up just once. Its target is unknown. Treatment denoted: approximately 18 received Ad26.COV2.S at low or high dose, single or two shots; about 5 received placebo; per-sample allocation not given. Samples were taken on day 63 after the first vaccine or placebo injection.

The sample here was peripheral blood, taken in a trial of Ad26.COV2.S vaccine versus placebo. The TCR originated in a person aged 18-60 years who received the Ad26.COV2.S COVID-19 vaccine or a placebo. V gene TRBV7-2 combines with J gene TRBJ1-6; D gene uncertain. The CDR3 coding sequence is TGTGCCAGCAGCTTTCAAGTCGGACGGCCTAATTCACCCCTCCACTTT. Protein product: CASSFQVGRPNSPLHF.